These T cell receptor beta chains were read from a single sample in a study of identical twins. TCRdb redid the calling of the 5' RACE reads with MiXCR, one entry per CDR3 protein. This table holds 1.5 million to 2 million distinct CDR3 sequences, roughly 35% found once. Material for sequencing was cord blood. The receptor set was obtained from a newborn girl in good health. The CDR3 runs from the conserved cysteine through the conserved F or W. The D gene is left open where the match is weak. Where a row states a size, it is once, few, many or the class of an expanded clone; other rows omit it.

>few|TRBV29-1|TRBJ2-1|TRBD2
CSVPSGRAHYNEQFF
TGCAGCGTCCCTAGCGGGAGGGCCCACTACAATGAGCAGTTCTTC
>few|TRBV20-1|TRBJ2-7|.
CSARDLFYEQYF
TGCAGTGCTAGAGACTTGTTCTACGAGCAGTACTTC
>.|TRBV20-1|TRBJ2-7|.
CSARTRAFYEQYF
TGCAGTGCTAGAACTAGGGCCTTCTACGAGCAGTACTTC
>few|TRBV19|TRBJ2-1|TRBD2
CASSPEGASGVYNEQFF
TGTGCCAGTAGTCCTGAGGGGGCTAGCGGGGTTTACAATGAGCAGTTCTTC
>few|TRBV6-4|TRBJ2-3|TRBD2
CASSDSGLADTQYF
TGTGCCAGCAGTGACTCGGGACTAGCAGATACGCAGTATTTT
>.|TRBV14|TRBJ1-2|.
CASSHGHSKNYGYTF
TGTGCCAGCAGCCATGGCCACTCGAAGAACTATGGCTACACCTTC
>.|TRBV20-1|TRBJ2-4|TRBD2
CSAGLAGLIVKNIQYF
TGCAGTGCGGGACTAGCGGGGTTGATAGTCAAAAACATTCAGTACTTC
>.|TRBV7-2|TRBJ1-4|.
CASSLVGGVEKLFF
TGTGCCAGCAGCTTAGTCGGGGGCGTTGAAAAACTGTTTTTT
>.|TRBV9|TRBJ2-1|.
CASSVARRMYNEQFF
TGTGCCAGCAGCGTAGCCAGGAGGATGTACAATGAGCAGTTCTTC
>few|TRBV20-1|TRBJ1-2|.
CSPGEHGYTF
TGCAGTCCCGGGGAGCATGGCTACACCTTC
>.|TRBV7-8|TRBJ1-2|.
CASNLSPGELGGYTF
TGTGCCAGCAACTTAAGTCCAGGAGAGCTTGGTGGCTACACCTTC
>few|TRBV2|TRBJ1-5|.
CASSVRVRGLDSNQPQHF
TGTGCCAGCAGTGTCAGAGTCCGAGGCCTTGATAGCAATCAGCCCCAGCATTTT
>few|TRBV20-1|TRBJ2-5|TRBD2
CSASERRLAGLRETQYF
TGCAGTGCTAGTGAGCGGAGACTAGCGGGGTTGCGGGAGACCCAGTACTTC
>many|TRBV12-3/TRBV12-4|TRBJ2-1|.
CASSFGGSYNEQFF
TGTGCCAGCAGTTTCGGGGGCTCCTACAATGAGCAGTTCTTC
>few|TRBV11-2|TRBJ2-1|.
CASSPQMGEQFF
TGTGCCAGCAGCCCCCAGATGGGTGAGCAGTTCTTC
>.|TRBV16|TRBJ1-2|.
CASSQHTPQSNYGYTF
TGTGCCAGCAGCCAGCACACCCCACAGTCAAACTATGGCTACACCTTC
>many|TRBV7-9|TRBJ2-3|.
CASSLVDNTDTQYF
TGTGCCAGCAGCTTAGTCGACAACACAGATACGCAGTATTTT
>few|TRBV14|TRBJ2-1|.
CATLPFSSDNEQFF
TGTGCCACCCTCCCTTTTAGCTCGGACAATGAGCAGTTCTTC
>.|TRBV6-1|TRBJ2-2|.
CASSELGLWSPGELFF
TGTGCCAGCAGTGAATTGGGGTTATGGAGCCCCGGGGAGCTGTTTTTT
>.|TRBV5-5|TRBJ2-6|.
CACSLGDTSGANVLTF
TGTGCCTGCAGCTTGGGAGACACCTCTGGGGCCAACGTCCTGACTTTC
>few|TRBV25-1|TRBJ2-7|.
CASSEFRYEQYF
TGTGCCAGCAGTGAATTTCGCTACGAGCAGTACTTC
>.|TRBV10-3|TRBJ2-3|TRBD2
CAIEPGTSGADTQYF
TGTGCCATCGAGCCCGGGACTAGCGGGGCAGATACGCAGTATTTT
>.|TRBV10-3|TRBJ2-7|.
CAISGIRGGEQYF
TGTGCCATCAGTGGCATTAGGGGGGGCGAGCAGTACTTC
>few|TRBV6-5|TRBJ2-7|.
CASTPETASYEQYF
TGTGCCAGCACCCCCGAAACTGCCTCCTACGAGCAGTACTTC
>.|TRBV20-1|TRBJ2-1|.
CSARGLASYNERYF
TGCAGTGCTAGAGGGCTAGCCTCCTACAATGAGCGGTACTTC
>few|TRBV21-1|TRBJ2-7|.
CASSRLRGLEDEQYF
TGTGCCAGCAGCAGACTCAGGGGCCTCGAGGACGAGCAGTACTTC
>.|TRBV14|TRBJ2-5|.
CASSRGLGETRYF
TGTGCCAGCAGCCGCGGACTCGGCGAGACCCGGTACTTC
>.|TRBV20-1|TRBJ2-7|TRBD2
CSATGLAGRLYEQYF
TGCAGTGCCACGGGACTAGCGGGGAGACTCTACGAGCAGTACTTC
>few|TRBV10-3|TRBJ2-1|TRBD2
CAISESKSGRADEQFF
TGTGCCATCAGTGAGTCGAAAAGCGGGAGGGCCGATGAGCAGTTCTTC
>.|TRBV29-1|TRBJ2-2|.
CSVVVVGELFF
TGCAGCGTTGTCGTTGTCGGGGAGCTGTTTTTT
>.|TRBV10-3|TRBJ2-7|TRBD2
CAIRWREGPRYEQYF
TGTGCCATCAGATGGCGGGAGGGCCCCCGATACGAGCAGTACTTC
>few|TRBV20-1|TRBJ2-7|.
CSARDPATYEQYF
TGCAGTGCTAGAGACCCAGCCACCTACGAGCAGTACTTC
>few|TRBV20-1|TRBJ1-1|TRBD1
CSARATGGNTEAFF
TGCAGTGCTAGAGCTACAGGGGGCAACACTGAAGCTTTCTTT
>few|TRBV28|TRBJ2-1|TRBD2
CASSLPGLAGFNNEQFF
TGTGCCAGCAGTTTACCGGGACTAGCGGGATTCAACAATGAGCAGTTCTTC
>.|TRBV5-1|TRBJ1-6|.
CASRREDSSYNSPLHF
TGCGCCAGCCGACGGGAGGATAGTTCCTATAATTCACCCCTCCACTTT
>.|TRBV10-3|TRBJ2-1|TRBD2
CAISGRLAGGNEQFF
TGTGCCATCAGTGGGAGACTAGCGGGCGGCAATGAGCAGTTCTTC
>few|TRBV21-1|TRBJ2-7|.
CASSPRTGHYEQYF
TGTGCCAGCAGCCCCCGGACAGGGCACTACGAGCAGTACTTC
>.|TRBV2|TRBJ2-1|TRBD2
CASSGGGSNEQFF
TGTGCCAGCAGTGGTGGCGGGAGCAATGAGCAGTTCTTC
>few|TRBV5-6|TRBJ2-2|.
CASSLGSGTGELFF
TGTGCCAGCAGCTTGGGTTCAGGCACCGGGGAGCTGTTTTTT
>.|TRBV5-1|TRBJ2-2|TRBD2
CASRAGGDTGELFF
TGCGCCAGCAGAGCGGGGGGCGACACCGGGGAGCTGTTTTTT
>few|TRBV3-1|TRBJ2-6|.
CASSQDWGAGANVLTF
TGTGCCAGCAGCCAAGATTGGGGGGCTGGGGCCAACGTCCTGACTTTC
>few|TRBV4-2|TRBJ1-1|.
CASSQEIGLNTEAFF
TGTGCCAGCAGCCAAGAGATAGGGCTGAACACTGAAGCTTTCTTT
>.|TRBV5-1|TRBJ1-4|TRBD1
CASSEQGSMGKLFF
TGCGCCAGCAGCGAACAGGGGAGCATGGGAAAACTGTTTTTT
>few|TRBV20-1|TRBJ2-3|TRBD2
CSAIILAEGTDTQYF
TGCAGTGCTATCATTCTAGCGGAGGGCACAGATACGCAGTATTTT
>few|TRBV20-1|TRBJ2-5|.
CSARTPGFQETQYF
TGCAGTGCTAGGACCCCAGGTTTCCAAGAGACCCAGTACTTC
>once|TRBV5-6|TRBJ2-1|.
CASSRLVDGGPVNEQFF
TGTGCCAGCAGCCGGTTGGTGGACGGGGGGCCGGTCAATGAGCAGTTCTTC
>few|TRBV10-2|TRBJ1-1|.
CASTPTGNTEAFF
TGCGCCAGCACCCCGACAGGGAACACTGAAGCTTTCTTT
>many|TRBV28|TRBJ2-7|.
CASSLTESYEQYF
TGTGCCAGCAGTTTGACGGAGTCCTACGAGCAGTACTTC
>once|TRBV27|TRBJ2-1|TRBD2
CASSLSRAGGNEQFF
TGTGCCAGCAGTTTATCGAGAGCGGGAGGGAATGAGCAGTTCTTC
>.|TRBV7-9|TRBJ2-4|.
CASSLEYWGPRTKNIQYF
TGTGCCAGCAGCTTAGAGTATTGGGGACCTAGAACCAAAAACATTCAGTACTTC
>many|TRBV27|TRBJ2-3|TRBD1
CASRNRGNVDTQYF
TGTGCCAGCAGGAACAGGGGCAATGTAGATACGCAGTATTTT